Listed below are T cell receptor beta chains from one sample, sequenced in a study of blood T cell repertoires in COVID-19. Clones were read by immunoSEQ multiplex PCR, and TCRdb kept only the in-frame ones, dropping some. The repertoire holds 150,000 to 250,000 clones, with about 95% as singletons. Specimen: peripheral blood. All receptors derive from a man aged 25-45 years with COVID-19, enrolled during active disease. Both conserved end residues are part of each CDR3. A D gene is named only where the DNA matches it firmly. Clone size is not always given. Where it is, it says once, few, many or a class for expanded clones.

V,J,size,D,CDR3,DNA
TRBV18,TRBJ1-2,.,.,CASSPARENYGYTF,TGTGCCAGCTCACCTGCCAGGGAAAACTATGGCTACACCTTC
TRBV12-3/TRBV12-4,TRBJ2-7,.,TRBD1,CASTRDRGIEQYF,TGTGCCAGCACCCGGGACAGGGGTATCGAGCAGTACTTC
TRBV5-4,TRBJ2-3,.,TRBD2,CASSLVPSGVVRTDTQYF,TGTGCCAGCAGCTTGGTCCCTAGCGGGGTAGTGAGGACAGATACGCAGTATTTT
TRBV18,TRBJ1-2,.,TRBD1,CASSPRQGENYGYTF,TGTGCCAGCTCACCCCGACAGGGAGAAAACTATGGCTACACCTTC
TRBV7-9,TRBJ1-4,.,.,CASSLVIGVATNEKLFF,TGTGCCAGCAGCTTAGTAATCGGGGTTGCAACTAATGAAAAACTGTTTTTT
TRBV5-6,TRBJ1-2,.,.,CASNLWGVEAYGYTF,TGTGCCAGCAATTTATGGGGGGTCGAGGCCTATGGCTACACCTTC
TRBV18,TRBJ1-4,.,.,CASSEVATNEKLFF,TGTGCCAGCTCCGAGGTAGCGACTAATGAAAAACTGTTTTTT
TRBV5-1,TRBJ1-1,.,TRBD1,CASSVFTGGKEAFF,TGCGCCAGCAGCGTTTTTACAGGGGGCAAGGAAGCTTTCTTT
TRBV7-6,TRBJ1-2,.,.,CASRARPQGEGGYTF,TGTGCCAGCCGCGCCCGTCCACAGGGAGAGGGTGGCTACACCTTC
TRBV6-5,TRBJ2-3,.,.,CASSYSDRRTNTQYF,TGTGCCAGCAGTTACTCCGACAGACGCACAAATACGCAGTATTTT
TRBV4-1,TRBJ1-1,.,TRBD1,CASSPSTGTGTEAFF,TGCGCCAGCAGCCCCTCGACAGGGACGGGCACTGAAGCTTTCTTT
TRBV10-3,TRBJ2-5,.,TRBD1,CAISPGGQETQYF,TGTGCCATCAGTCCAGGGGGCCAAGAGACCCAGTACTTC
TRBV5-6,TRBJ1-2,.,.,CASSLAQGRGYTF,TGTGCCAGCAGCTTGGCCCAGGGTCGAGGCTACACCTTC
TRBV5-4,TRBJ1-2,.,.,CASSFGWGEGYTF,TGTGCCAGCAGCTTTGGTTGGGGAGAGGGCTACACCTTC
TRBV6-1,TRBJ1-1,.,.,CASSEHIRGTEAFF,TGTGCCAGCAGTGAACACATCCGGGGCACTGAAGCTTTCTTT
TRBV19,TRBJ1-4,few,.,CASSPRAGGLLEEKLFF,TGTGCCAGTAGTCCCCGGGCAGGAGGGTTGCTAGAGGAAAAACTGTTTTTT
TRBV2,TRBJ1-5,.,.,CASSEAGSQPQHF,TGTGCCAGCAGTGAAGCTGGCAGTCAGCCCCAGCATTTT
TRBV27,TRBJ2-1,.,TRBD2,CASSRTSGGVSSYNEQFF,TGTGCCAGCAGTCGGACTAGCGGGGGGGTTAGCTCCTACAATGAGCAGTTCTTC
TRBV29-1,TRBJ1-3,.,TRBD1,CSVGWTGPSGNTIYF,TGCAGCGTTGGTTGGACAGGCCCCTCTGGAAACACCATATATTTT
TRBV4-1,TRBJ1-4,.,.,CASSQVRLRPTNEKLFF,TGCGCCAGCAGCCAAGTAAGGCTGAGGCCAACTAATGAAAAACTGTTTTTT
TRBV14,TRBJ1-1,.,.,CASSPQGWGNTEAFF,TGTGCCAGCAGCCCACAGGGATGGGGGAACACTGAAGCTTTCTTT
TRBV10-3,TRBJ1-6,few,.,CAISSHQGLQNSPLHF,TGTGCCATCAGTTCTCACCAGGGCCTGCAGAATTCACCCCTCCACTTT
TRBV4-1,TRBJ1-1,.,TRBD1,CASSQPGQGGTEAFF,TGCGCCAGCAGCCAGCCCGGACAGGGGGGGACTGAAGCTTTCTTT
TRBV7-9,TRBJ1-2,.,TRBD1,CASSPQGRGGAYGYTF,TGTGCCAGCAGCCCCCAGGGTAGAGGGGGCGCCTATGGCTACACCTTC
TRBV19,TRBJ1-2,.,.,CASSARTGFNYGYTF,TGTGCCAGTAGTGCTAGAACAGGGTTTAACTATGGCTACACCTTC
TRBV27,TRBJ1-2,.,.,CASSFGGTHGYTF,TGTGCCAGCAGTTTCGGGGGTACGCATGGCTACACCTTC
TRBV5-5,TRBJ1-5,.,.,CASSLGSAINQPQHF,TGTGCCAGCAGCTTGGGGAGCGCGATCAATCAGCCCCAGCATTTT